Following are 28 T cell receptor beta chains from one sample sequenced in a study of CD8 T cells in ankylosing spondylitis. TCRdb called the 5' RACE reads again in MiXCR, with one record for every CDR3 protein. The sample contains 200,000 to 250,000 distinct CDR3 sequences, around 8% of which appear only once. Sample: blood, either unsorted or a sorted T cell fraction (not recorded which). These receptor sequences come from a female donor with ankylosing spondylitis or in good health (not recorded which).

This clonotype was observed many times. This chain links TRBV20-1 with TRBJ2-3; the match to TRBD2 covers 8 bases. CDR3 size: 17 residues. Losses at the gene ends were 5 bases for V and 3 bases for J; bases not matched to a gene: 16. Germline V gene data show CDR1 as DFQATT and CDR2 as SNEGSKA (reference sequence). The CDR3 bases are TGCAGTGCTTCCGATCCGGGAGGGCCGGGAGGTACAGATACGCAGTATTTT. It translates to CSASDPGGPGGTDTQYF.

This clonotype came up many times. The V and J genes are TRBV5-6 and TRBJ2-7; D call uncertain. The CDR3 covers 13 residues. The V and J ends lost 3 bases and 2 bases respectively, with 9 bases between them. Per the germline V gene, CDR1 is SGHDT and CDR2 is YYEEEE. The chain's CDR3 is CASSYSGPYEQYF. The CDR3 DNA reads as TGTGCCAGCAGCTACAGTGGCCCCTACGAGCAGTACTTC.

This clonotype has a count of ten or more. This chain joins TRBV7-2 and TRBJ1-4, with 8 bases aligning to TRBD1. Germline V gene sequence: CDR1 SGHTA, CDR2 FQGNSA. Trimming removed 1 base from V and 8 bases from J; junction bases left unmatched: 12. There are 17 residues in the CDR3. The CDR3 loop reads CASSLGTGTPLGEKLFF. The CDR3 coding sequence is TGTGCCAGCAGCTTAGGGACAGGGACCCCTCTTGGGGAAAAACTGTTTTTT.

The chain joins TRBV20-1 to TRBJ2-7; D perhaps matches TRBD1 (6 bases). Trimming removed 0 bases at V and 1 base at J, with 10 bases between. Per germline, CDR1 DFQATT and CDR2 SNEGSKA (reference sequence). The CDR3 is 14 amino acids. CDR3 amino acids: CSARDQGTSYEQYF. The CDR3, as DNA: TGCAGTGCTAGAGATCAGGGGACATCCTACGAGCAGTACTTC.

Many counts were recorded for this clonotype. The chain combines TRBV7-8 with TRBJ2-7; possible D gene TRBD2, 6 bases. V lost 0 bases and J 0 bases, leaving 12 bases between the germline ends. Germline V CDR1 and CDR2: SGHVS, FQNEAQ. CDR3 length equals 16 residues. The CDR3 region is CASSLASGRSSYEQYF. The CDR3 coding sequence is TGTGCCAGCAGCTTAGCGTCAGGGAGGTCCTCCTACGAGCAGTACTTC.

In its sample, this clonotype was seen many times. V is TRBV20-1 and J is TRBJ2-5; 15 positions match TRBD2. This CDR3 has 14 amino acids. The germline gives CDR1 DFQATT, CDR2 SNEGSKA (reference sequence). J gave up 4 bases and V 4 bases, and 1 base lay outside the gene matches. The CDR3 bases are TGCAGTGCTACGGGACTAGCGGGAGGAGAGACCCAGTACTTC. The encoded protein is CSATGLAGGETQYF.

This clonotype occurred many times. The chain uses TRBV20-1 and TRBJ2-5; TRBD1 aligns across 8 bases. The V and J ends lost 3 bases and 1 base, in that order; junction bases with no gene match: 4. The CDR3 runs to 14 residues. Germline-derived CDR1 and CDR2 are DFQATT and SNEGSKA (reference sequence). CDR3: CSASRGRLQETQYF. In DNA form, the CDR3 reads TGCAGTGCTAGCAGGGGGCGCCTCCAAGAGACCCAGTACTTC.

This clonotype was seen repeatedly, ten times or more. CDR3 nucleotides: TGCAGTGCCAGATTTAGCGGGAGAGCCGCCGGGGAGCTGTTTTTT. Protein product: CSARFSGRAAGELFF. The rearrangement links TRBV20-1 to TRBJ2-2; 9 bases align to TRBD2. Germline values: CDR1 DFQATT, CDR2 SNEGSKA (reference sequence). J gave up 6 bases and V 6 bases, and 11 bases lay outside the gene matches. The length of the CDR3 is 15 residues.

This clonotype was seen ten or more times. The chain joins TRBV9 to TRBJ2-1, with 8 bases fitting TRBD2. The CDR3 has 15 amino acids. Germline-derived CDR1 and CDR2 are SGDLS and YYNGEE. The J segment lost 8 bases and the V segment lost 4 bases, leaving 11 bases of the junction unmatched. The CDR3 coding sequence is TGTGCCAGCAGCCCCGGGAGGGGCCAAGCACATGAGCAGTTCTTC. This sequence encodes CASSPGRGQAHEQFF. Looking up the rest from reference TRBV9 and TRBJ2-1 gives the full variable domain: DSGVTQTPKHLITATGQRVTLRCSPRSGDLSVYWYQQSLDQGLQFLIQYYNGEERAKGNILERFSAQQFPDLHSELNLSSLELGDSALYFCASSPGRGQAHEQFFGPGTRLTVL.

V and J are TRBV7-3 and TRBJ2-3; D not certain. This CDR3 has 15 amino acids. V lost 0 bases, J lost 5 bases, and 12 bases lay in between. Germline V gene lookup returns CDR1 SGHTA and CDR2 FQGTGA. Here the CDR3 reads CASSLTNAQKDTQYF. The DNA for the CDR3 is TGTGCCAGCAGCTTAACAAATGCACAGAAAGATACGCAGTATTTT. The full variable domain, in which reference TRBV7-3 and TRBJ2-3 provide the parts outside the CDR3, is GAGVSQTPSNKVTEKGKYVELRCDPISGHTALYWYRQSLGQGPEFLIYFQGTGAADDSGLPNDRFFAVRPEGSVSTLKIQRTERGDSAVYLCASSLTNAQKDTQYFGPGTRLTVL.

On this clonotype itself: This sequence may be a read error, since a much larger clone differs from it by one base. The chain links TRBV11-3 to TRBJ2-7; D is unresolved. The CDR3 has 14 residues. V was trimmed by 5 bases and J by 5 bases, leaving 16 bases between them. From germline, CDR1 is SGHNT and CDR2 YENEEA. CDR3: CASSRRDQINEQYF. CDR3 in DNA: TGTGCCAGCAGCCGCCGTGATCAGATCAACGAGCAGTACTTC.

This clonotype was seen repeatedly, ten times or more. The V gene is TRBV25-1, the J gene TRBJ2-1, with D perhaps matching TRBD2 (5 bases). Germline-derived CDR1 and CDR2 are MGHDK and SYGVNS. The length of the CDR3 is 11 residues. V was trimmed by 8 bases and J by 10 bases, leaving 12 bases between them. This chain's CDR3 is CASLLAAEQFF. As DNA, the CDR3 is TGTGCCAGCCTCCTAGCTGCCGAGCAGTTCTTC.

This clonotype was found many times. The chain links TRBV10-2 to TRBJ2-1, with D perhaps TRBD2 (6 bases). This CDR3 is built from 16 residues. Germline V CDR1 and CDR2: WSHSY, SAAADI. The V end was cut by 1 base, the J end by 3 bases, with 13 bases between. Here the CDR3 reads CASSELGRGVYNEQFF. The CDR3 DNA is TGCGCCAGCAGTGAGTTGGGGCGGGGCGTCTACAATGAGCAGTTCTTC.

This clonotype was seen ten or more times. The J gene is TRBJ2-1, the V gene TRBV14; no definite D call. Deletions cut 5 bases from V and 0 bases from J, with 8 bases between. CDR1 is SGHDN and CDR2 is FVKESK in the germline V gene. This CDR3 is 14 amino acids long. CDR3 sequence: CASSGWSSYNEQFF. The CDR3 DNA is TGTGCCAGCAGCGGCTGGAGCTCCTACAATGAGCAGTTCTTC.

This clonotype was seen ten or more times. The rearrangement uses TRBV7-2 and TRBJ2-3, with 7 bases aligning to TRBD1. Losses at the gene ends were 5 bases for V and 2 bases for J; bases not matched to a gene: 7. Germline CDR1 is SGHTA and CDR2 is FQGNSA. The CDR3 is 15 residues long. The CDR3 loop reads CASSHRGRVTDTQYF. The CDR3 bases are TGTGCCAGCAGCCACAGGGGACGGGTCACAGATACGCAGTATTTT.

This clonotype was seen many times. This chain uses TRBV3-1 with TRBJ2-2; weak D call: TRBD2 (6 bases). Germline CDR1 LGHDT, CDR2 YNNKEL (reference sequence). The CDR3 has 15 amino acids. Trimming pared 0 bases from V and 6 bases from J, leaving 11 bases between. CDR3 sequence (DNA): TGTGCCAGCAGCCAAGATATCGGGAGACCCGGGGAGCTGTTTTTT. It encodes CASSQDIGRPGELFF. Based on the CDR3 plus reference TRBV3-1 and TRBJ2-2, the full variable domain is DTAVSQTPKYLVTQMGNDKSIKCEQNLGHDTMYWYKQDSKKFLKIMFSYNNKELIINETVPNRFSPKSPDKAHLNLHINSLELGDSAVYFCASSQDIGRPGELFFGEGSRLTVL.

This clonotype showed up many times. V and J are TRBV20-1 and TRBJ2-7, with 12 bases aligning to TRBD2. The CDR3 extends over 14 amino acids. V was clipped by 8 bases and J by 0 bases; unmatched bases: 5. The germline V gene encodes CDR1 DFQATT and CDR2 SNEGSKA (reference sequence). The CDR3 DNA is TGCAGTCCCTTGGGACTAGCGGGCTCCTACGAGCAGTACTTC. Its protein product is CSPLGLAGSYEQYF.

This chain uses TRBV29-1 with TRBJ2-7; either TRBD1 or TRBD2 may fit D (5 bases each). The CDR3 length is 13 residues. V lost 6 bases and J lost 4, with 16 bases in between. Germline V gene lookup returns CDR1 SQVTM and CDR2 ANQGSEA. In DNA form, the CDR3 reads TGCAGCGTCCGGGGACGCCTTGGGTACGAGCAGTACTTC. Translating gives CSVRGRLGYEQYF.

This clonotype was counted many times. V and J are TRBV27 and TRBJ2-2; tentative D call: TRBD2 (6 bases). Germline values: CDR1 MNHEY, CDR2 SMNVEV (reference sequence). V was cut by 7 bases and J by 2 bases, with 17 bases left in between. CDR3 length: 16 amino acids. The chain's CDR3 is CASTQDPGLNTGELFF. CDR3 DNA: TGTGCCAGCACCCAGGATCCGGGACTTAACACCGGGGAGCTGTTTTTT.

This clonotype was picked up many times. The rearrangement uses TRBV7-8 and TRBJ2-5; no reliable D call. CDR1 is SGHVS, CDR2 FQNEAQ, per germline. The CDR3 runs 15 residues. V was clipped by 5 bases and J by 1 base, with 14 bases between them. The CDR3 nucleotides read TGTGCCAGCAGCCGGGTAGGGCAGACCCAAGAGACCCAGTACTTC. Translated, it gives CASSRVGQTQETQYF.

In its sample, this clonotype was seen many times. The V call is TRBV5-1, the J call TRBJ2-3, with D perhaps TRBD2 (5 bases). The germline V gene encodes CDR1 SGHRS and CDR2 YFSETQ. The length of the CDR3 is 15 residues. V lost 3 bases and J 1 base, leaving 12 bases between the germline ends. The CDR3 nucleotides are TGCGCCAGCAGCTGGGAGTCCGGTGGCACAGATACGCAGTATTTT. It translates to CASSWESGGTDTQYF.

This clonotype was picked up many times. The V call is TRBV20-1, the J call TRBJ2-1; 11 nucleotides match TRBD2. Germline CDR1 is DFQATT and CDR2 is SNEGSKA (reference sequence). Germline trimming cut 7 bases from V and 10 bases from J; bases unmatched to any gene: 9. This CDR3 spans 13 amino acids. The CDR3 DNA is TGCAGTGTTTCGGGACTAGCGGTTCCGGAGCAGTTCTTC. It codes for CSVSGLAVPEQFF.

In its sample, this clonotype was seen many times. The V and J genes are TRBV6-1 and TRBJ2-5; weak D call: TRBD2 (6 bases). Germline V gene sequence: CDR1 MNHNS, CDR2 SASEGT. Trimming removed 6 bases at V and 6 bases at J, with 20 bases between. CDR3 size: 15 residues. CDR3 bases: TGTGCCAGCAGCCCAGCCCTGGCGGGATGGCAGACCCAGTACTTC. Translation gives CASSPALAGWQTQYF.

In the case of this clonotype: This clone may be a read error of a much larger clone one base away. V is TRBV9 and J is TRBJ2-3; 9 nucleotides line up with TRBD1. V gave up 4 bases and J gave up 8 bases; unmatched junction bases: 5. The germline CDR1 and CDR2 sequences are SGDLS and YYNGEE. This CDR3 contains 13 residues. The CDR3 bases are TGTGCCAGCAGCAAACAGGGGGCAGCTACGCAGTATTTT. Amino acid sequence: CASSKQGAATQYF.

This clonotype was found many times. The gene calls are TRBV24-1 and TRBJ2-7; possibly TRBD2 for D (6 bases). V lost 5 bases to trimming and J lost 4 bases, with 11 bases between them. The CDR3 sequence is 13 residues long. Looked up from germline, CDR1 is KGHDR and CDR2 is SFDVKD. DNA of the CDR3: TGTGCCACCAGTGGGGGAGGAGCTTACGAGCAGTACTTC. This translates into CATSGGGAYEQYF.

Ten or more counts support this clonotype. CDR3 bases: TGTGCCAGCAGCCCCAAGGGTCCCTACGAGCAGTACTTC. This sequence encodes CASSPKGPYEQYF. The chain employs TRBV7-9 and TRBJ2-7; D is undetermined. The germline CDR1 and CDR2 sequences are SEHNR and FQNEAQ (reference sequence). With 5 bases removed from V and 2 bases from J, the gap between germline ends came to 10 bases. CDR3 length equals 13 residues. Full variable domain (remainder filled in from reference TRBV7-9 and TRBJ2-7): DTGVSQNPRHKITKRGQNVTFRCDPISEHNRLYWYRQTLGQGPEFLTYFQNEAQLEKSRLLSDRFSAERPKGSFSTLEIQRTEQGDSAMYLCASSPKGPYEQYFGPGTRLTVT.

This clonotype was seen at least ten times. The J gene is TRBJ2-5, the V gene TRBV20-1; D ambiguous. CDR1 is DFQATT and CDR2 is SNEGSKA in the germline V gene (reference sequence). V was shortened by 0 bases and J by 4 bases, with 9 bases between the two germline ends. CDR3 size: 13 residues. DNA of the CDR3: TGCAGTGCTAGAGATCGGCCGGGAGAGACCCAGTACTTC. Protein product: CSARDRPGETQYF.

At least ten counts were recorded for this clonotype. The V gene is TRBV29-1, the J gene TRBJ1-1; D ambiguous. The CDR3 extends over 11 amino acids. Trimming shortened V by 3 bases and J by 8 bases, and 10 bases separated the two germline ends. Germline CDR1 SQVTM, CDR2 ANQGSEA. The CDR3 nucleotides are TGCAGCGTTGATGCAGGATCCGAAGCTTTCTTT. This sequence encodes CSVDAGSEAFF.